This record covers a single TCR beta chain. TCRdb keeps only in-frame clones here, not all; method: immunoSEQ multiplex PCR. The table has 100,000 to 150,000 clones, more than 75% seen once. This sample was taken from a study of blood T cell repertoires in COVID-19. V lost 3 bases and J 2 bases, leaving 8 bases between the germline ends. The CDR3 extends over 13 amino acids. This clonotype originated in a human donor in a cohort sampled during active COVID-19. Material for sequencing was peripheral blood. The V gene is TRBV12-3 or TRBV12-4, the J gene TRBJ2-7, with a tentative D call TRBD1 (6 bases). Here the CDR3 DNA reads TGTGCCAGCAGTTTTCAGGGGCCCTACGAGCAGTACTTC. Residues: CASSFQGPYEQYF.